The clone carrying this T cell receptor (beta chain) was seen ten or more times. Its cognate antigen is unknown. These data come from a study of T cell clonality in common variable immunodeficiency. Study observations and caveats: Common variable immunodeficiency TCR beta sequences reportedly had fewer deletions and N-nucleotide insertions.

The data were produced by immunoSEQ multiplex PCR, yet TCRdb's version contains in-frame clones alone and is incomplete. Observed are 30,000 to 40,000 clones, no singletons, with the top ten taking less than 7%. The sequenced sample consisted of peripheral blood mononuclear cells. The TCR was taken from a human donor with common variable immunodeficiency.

The CDR3 bases that were read are TGTGCCAGCTCACCGAAGGAACTAGTCTACGAG. Residues: CASSPKELVYE. The whole CDR3 region reads CASSPKELVYEQYF. V and J are TRBV18 and TRBJ2-7; D possibly corresponds to TRBD2 (5 bases). The read falls 3 residues short of the CDR3 end, and the missing part is taken from the germline J gene. V was trimmed by 3 bases and J by 3 bases, leaving 12 bases between them. CDR3 size: 14 residues. Germline V gene data show CDR1 as KGHSH and CDR2 as LQKENI.